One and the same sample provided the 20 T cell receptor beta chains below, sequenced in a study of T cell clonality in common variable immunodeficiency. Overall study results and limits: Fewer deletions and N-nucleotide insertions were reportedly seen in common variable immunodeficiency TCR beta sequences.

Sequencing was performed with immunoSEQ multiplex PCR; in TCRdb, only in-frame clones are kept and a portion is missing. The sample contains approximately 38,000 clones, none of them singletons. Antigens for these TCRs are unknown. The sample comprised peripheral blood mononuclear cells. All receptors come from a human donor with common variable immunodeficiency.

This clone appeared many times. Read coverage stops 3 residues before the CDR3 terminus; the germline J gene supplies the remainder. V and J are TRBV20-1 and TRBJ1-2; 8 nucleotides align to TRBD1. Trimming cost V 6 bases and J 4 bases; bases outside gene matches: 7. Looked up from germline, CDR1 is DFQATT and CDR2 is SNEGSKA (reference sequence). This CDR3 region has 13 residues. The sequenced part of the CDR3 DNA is TGCAGTGCCGGGGACAGGAACATCTATGGC. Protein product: CSAGDRNIYG. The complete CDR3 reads CSAGDRNIYGYTF.

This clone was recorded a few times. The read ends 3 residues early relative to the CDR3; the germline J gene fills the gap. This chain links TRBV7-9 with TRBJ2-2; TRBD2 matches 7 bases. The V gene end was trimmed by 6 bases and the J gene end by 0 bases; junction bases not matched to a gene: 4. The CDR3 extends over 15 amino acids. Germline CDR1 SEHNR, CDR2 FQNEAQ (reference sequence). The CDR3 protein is CASRTGGTNTGELFF. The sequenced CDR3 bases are TGTGCCAGCAGAACGGGGGGAACGAACACCGGGGAG.

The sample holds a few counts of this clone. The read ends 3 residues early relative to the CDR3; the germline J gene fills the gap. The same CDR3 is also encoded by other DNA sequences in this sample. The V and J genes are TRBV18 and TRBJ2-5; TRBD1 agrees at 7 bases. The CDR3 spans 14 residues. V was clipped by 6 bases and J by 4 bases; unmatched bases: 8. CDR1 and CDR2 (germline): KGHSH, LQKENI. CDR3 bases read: TGTGCCAGCTCCCCCGGACAGGCGGGAGAGACC. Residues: CASSPGQAGET. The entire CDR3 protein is CASSPGQAGETQYF. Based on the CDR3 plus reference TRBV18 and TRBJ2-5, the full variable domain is NAGVMQNPRHLVRRRGQEARLRCSPMKGHSHVYWYRQLPEEGLKFMVYLQKENIIDESGMPKERFSAEFPKEGPSILRIQQVVRGDSAAYFCASSPGQAGETQYFGPGTRLLVL.

The sequenced CDR3 bases are TGTGCCAGCCGAGGGGTACATGAG. It yields the protein CASRGVHE. The full CDR3 sequence reads CASRGVHEQFF. The chain links TRBV2 to TRBJ2-1, with D perhaps assigned TRBD1 or TRBD2 (5 bases each). The observed sequence ends 3 residues before the CDR3 terminus, with the missing tail filled in from the germline J gene. V dropped 8 bases and J dropped 8 bases, with 10 bases sitting between them. Germline CDR1 is SNHLY and CDR2 is FYNNEI. The CDR3 runs to 11 residues.

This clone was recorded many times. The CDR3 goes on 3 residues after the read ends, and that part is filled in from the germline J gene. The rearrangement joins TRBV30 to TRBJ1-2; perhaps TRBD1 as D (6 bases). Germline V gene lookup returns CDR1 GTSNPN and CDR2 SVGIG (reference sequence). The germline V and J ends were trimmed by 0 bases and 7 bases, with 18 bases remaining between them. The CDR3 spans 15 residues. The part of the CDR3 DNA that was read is TGTGCCTGGAGTGTACTGAGGACAGCTATCGGTGGC. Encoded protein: CAWSVLRTAIGG. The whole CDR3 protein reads CAWSVLRTAIGGYTF.

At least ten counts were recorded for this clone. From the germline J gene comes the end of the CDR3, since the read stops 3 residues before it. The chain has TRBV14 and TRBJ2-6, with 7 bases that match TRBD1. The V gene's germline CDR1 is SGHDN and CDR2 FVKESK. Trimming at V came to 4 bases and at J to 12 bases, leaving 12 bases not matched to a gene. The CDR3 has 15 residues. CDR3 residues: CASSLARQGASVLTF. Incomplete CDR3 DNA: TGTGCCAGCAGCCTCGCTAGACAGGGCGCCTCCGTC.

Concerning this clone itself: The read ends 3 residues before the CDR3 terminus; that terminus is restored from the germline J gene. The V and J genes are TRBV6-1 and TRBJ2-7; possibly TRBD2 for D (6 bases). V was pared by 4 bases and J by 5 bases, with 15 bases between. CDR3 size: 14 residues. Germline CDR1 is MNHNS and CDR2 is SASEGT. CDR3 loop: CASSVSGLADEQYF. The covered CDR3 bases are TGTGCCAGCAGTGTATCGGGACTTGCCGACGAG.

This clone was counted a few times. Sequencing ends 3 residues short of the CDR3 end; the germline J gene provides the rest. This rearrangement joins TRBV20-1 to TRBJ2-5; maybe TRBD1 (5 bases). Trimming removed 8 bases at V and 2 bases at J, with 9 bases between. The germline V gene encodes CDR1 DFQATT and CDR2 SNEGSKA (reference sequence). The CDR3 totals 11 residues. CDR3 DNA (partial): TGCAGTCCCCGGACACAAGAGACC. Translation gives CSPRTQET. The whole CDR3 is CSPRTQETQYF.

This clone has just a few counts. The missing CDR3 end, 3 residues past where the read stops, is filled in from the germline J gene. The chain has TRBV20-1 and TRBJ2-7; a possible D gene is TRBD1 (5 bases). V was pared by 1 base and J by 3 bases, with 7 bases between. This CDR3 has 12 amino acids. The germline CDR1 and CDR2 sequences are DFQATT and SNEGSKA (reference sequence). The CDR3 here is CSARVDNYEQYF. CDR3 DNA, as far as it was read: TGCAGTGCTAGAGTGGACAACTACGAG.

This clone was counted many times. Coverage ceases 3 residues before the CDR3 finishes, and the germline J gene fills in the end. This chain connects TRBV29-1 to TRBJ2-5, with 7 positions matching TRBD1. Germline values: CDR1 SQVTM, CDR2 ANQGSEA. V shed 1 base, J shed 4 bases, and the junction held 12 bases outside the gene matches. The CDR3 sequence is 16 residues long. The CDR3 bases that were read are TGCAGCGTTGAAGGCACCGAACAGGGGCGGGTAGAGACC. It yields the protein CSVEGTEQGRVET. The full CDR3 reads CSVEGTEQGRVETQYF.

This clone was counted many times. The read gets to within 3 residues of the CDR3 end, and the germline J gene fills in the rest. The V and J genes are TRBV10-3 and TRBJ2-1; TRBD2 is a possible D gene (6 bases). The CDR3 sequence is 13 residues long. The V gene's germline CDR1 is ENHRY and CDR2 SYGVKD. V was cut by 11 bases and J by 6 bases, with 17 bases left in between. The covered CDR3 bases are TGTGCCGCGGGGCTAGCTGGTGGCAATGAG. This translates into CAAGLAGGNE. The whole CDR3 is CAAGLAGGNEQFF.

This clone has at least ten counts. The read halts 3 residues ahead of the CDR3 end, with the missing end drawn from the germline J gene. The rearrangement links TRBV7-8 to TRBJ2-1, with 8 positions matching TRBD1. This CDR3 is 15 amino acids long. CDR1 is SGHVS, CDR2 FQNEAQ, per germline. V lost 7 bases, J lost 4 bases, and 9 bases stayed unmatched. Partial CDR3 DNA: TGTGCCAGCACCCACCGGGACAGGACATACAATGAG. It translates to CASTHRDRTYNE. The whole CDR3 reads CASTHRDRTYNEQFF.

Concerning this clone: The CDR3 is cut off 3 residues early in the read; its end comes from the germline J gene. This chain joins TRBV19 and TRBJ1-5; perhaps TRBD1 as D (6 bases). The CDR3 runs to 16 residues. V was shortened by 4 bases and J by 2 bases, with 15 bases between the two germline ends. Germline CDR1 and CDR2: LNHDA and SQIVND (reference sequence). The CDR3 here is CASSTRTASGNQPQHF. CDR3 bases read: TGTGCCAGTAGTACAAGGACAGCAAGCGGCAATCAGCCC.

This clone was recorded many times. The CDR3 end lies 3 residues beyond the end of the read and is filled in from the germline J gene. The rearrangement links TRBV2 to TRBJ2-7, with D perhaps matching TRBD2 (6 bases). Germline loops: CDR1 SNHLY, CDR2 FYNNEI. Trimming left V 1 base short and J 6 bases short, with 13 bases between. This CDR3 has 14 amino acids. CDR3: CASSEEVRDSEQYF. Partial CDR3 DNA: TGTGCCAGCAGTGAAGAGGTGAGGGACTCCGAG.

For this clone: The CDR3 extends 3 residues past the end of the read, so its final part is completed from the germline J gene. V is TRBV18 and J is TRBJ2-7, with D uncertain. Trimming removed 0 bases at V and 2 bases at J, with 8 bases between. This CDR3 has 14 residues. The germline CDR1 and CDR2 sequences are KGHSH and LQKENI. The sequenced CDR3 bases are TGTGCCAGCTCACCACCGGGCAGTACCTACGAG. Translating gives CASSPPGSTYE. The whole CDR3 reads CASSPPGSTYEQYF. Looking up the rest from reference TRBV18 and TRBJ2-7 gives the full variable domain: NAGVMQNPRHLVRRRGQEARLRCSPMKGHSHVYWYRQLPEEGLKFMVYLQKENIIDESGMPKERFSAEFPKEGPSILRIQQVVRGDSAAYFCASSPPGSTYEQYFGPGTRLTVT.

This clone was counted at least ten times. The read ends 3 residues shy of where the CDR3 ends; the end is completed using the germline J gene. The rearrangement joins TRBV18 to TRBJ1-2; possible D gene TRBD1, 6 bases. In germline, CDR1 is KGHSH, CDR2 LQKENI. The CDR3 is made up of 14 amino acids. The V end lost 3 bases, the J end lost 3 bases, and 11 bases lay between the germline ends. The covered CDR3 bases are TGTGCCAGCTCACCTTCGGGGGGCGACTATGGC. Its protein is CASSPSGGDYG. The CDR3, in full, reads CASSPSGGDYGYTF.

CDR3 protein: CASSIEGLKNNEQFF. Partial CDR3 DNA: TGTGCCAGTAGTATAGAGGGACTGAAGAACAATGAG. V is TRBV19 and J is TRBJ2-1; TRBD2 is a possible D gene (6 bases). The CDR3 goes on 3 residues after the read ends, and that part is filled in from the germline J gene. Germline V CDR1 and CDR2: LNHDA, SQIVND (reference sequence). V was shortened by 0 bases and J by 5 bases, with 11 bases between the two germline ends. The CDR3 is 15 residues long.

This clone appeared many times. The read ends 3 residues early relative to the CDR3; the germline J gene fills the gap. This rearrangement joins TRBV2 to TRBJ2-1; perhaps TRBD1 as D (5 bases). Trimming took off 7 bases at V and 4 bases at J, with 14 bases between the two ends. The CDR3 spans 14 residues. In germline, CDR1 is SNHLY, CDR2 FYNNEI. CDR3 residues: CASTGLTAYNEQFF. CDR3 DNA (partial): TGTGCCAGCACAGGGCTGACGGCTTACAATGAG.

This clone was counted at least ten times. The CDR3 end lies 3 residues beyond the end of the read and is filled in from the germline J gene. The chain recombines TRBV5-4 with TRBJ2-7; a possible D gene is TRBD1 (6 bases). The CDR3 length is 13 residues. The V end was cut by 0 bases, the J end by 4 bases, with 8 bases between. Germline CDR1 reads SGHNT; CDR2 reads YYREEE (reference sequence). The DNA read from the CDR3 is TGTGCCAGCAGCTTGGGGGACACTTACGAG. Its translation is CASSLGDTYE. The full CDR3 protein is CASSLGDTYEQYF.

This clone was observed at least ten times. CDR3: CASREGQGPFINTIYF. The CDR3 bases that were read are TGTGCCAGCAGGGAGGGACAGGGACCTTTTATAAACACC. The chain combines TRBV13 with TRBJ1-3; 9 bases are a match to TRBD1. The read stops 3 residues short of the end of the CDR3; the missing end is completed from the germline J gene. CDR3 length equals 16 residues. Germline CDR1 reads PRHDT; CDR2 reads FYEKMQ (reference sequence). V lost 6 bases and J lost 6; bases outside the gene matches: 12.